This passage covers 26 T cell receptor beta chains from one sample sequenced in a study of response to subunit inactivated influenza vaccine (dated by TCRdb to about 2018). Libraries were built with RT-PCR. The instrument was an Illumina HiSeq 2500. TCRdb's own reprocessing of the public reads used fastp at Q25 and MiXCR and kept productive beta chains. When rows share a CDR3 protein, they turn into one entry using the most common DNA and genes. Across this sample there are some 600,000 distinct CDR3 sequences, with 11% to 15% seen only once. Jointly, the top ten make up about 7.4% of the sample. The sequences come from PBMCs from blood, collected around 15 days before vaccination. These receptor sequences come from a man aged 50 or older who received an inactivated influenza vaccine. Donor details come from another sample of the same person, matched by shared clones.

In this sample, this clonotype turned up a few times. The genes are TRBV28 and TRBJ2-1, with 8 bases identical to TRBD1. Germline V gene data show CDR1 as MDHEN and CDR2 as SYDVKM. The CDR3 covers 14 residues. V lost 3 bases, J lost 6 bases, and 4 bases stayed unmatched. The CDR3 sequence is CASSFWDRSNEQFF. CDR3 coding DNA: TGTGCCAGCAGTTTTTGGGACAGGAGCAATGAGCAGTTCTTC.

The sample holds a few counts of this clonotype. The gene calls are TRBV6-2 or TRBV6-3 and TRBJ1-1, with 7 bases lining up with TRBD1. This CDR3 contains 13 residues. Trimming cost V 7 bases and J 2 bases; bases outside gene matches: 4. Germline assignment: CDR1 MNHEY and CDR2 SVGEGT. CDR3 coding DNA: TGTGCCAGCACCGGGGACAGTAACACTGAAGCTTTCTTT. This encodes CASTGDSNTEAFF.

The genes are TRBV7-6 and TRBJ2-5; possible D gene TRBD2, 6 bases. This CDR3 is built from 15 residues. The V gene's germline CDR1 is SGHVS and CDR2 FNYEAQ. V was pared by 1 base and J by 4 bases, with 13 bases between. The CDR3, as DNA: TGTGCCAGCAGCTTAGGACCTAGCGCCAGAGAGACCCAGTACTTC. Protein sequence: CASSLGPSARETQYF.

This clonotype has only a few counts. The chain carries TRBV6-2 or TRBV6-3 and TRBJ2-2, with a possible D match to TRBD1 (6 bases). The V and J ends lost 7 bases and 1 base respectively, with 10 bases between them. This CDR3 contains 14 residues. Germline CDR1 is MNHEY and CDR2 is SVGEGT. The CDR3 nucleotides are TGTGCCAGCAATCCAGGGGTGAACACCGGGGAGCTGTTTTTT. It codes for CASNPGVNTGELFF.

With regard to this clonotype: This could be a read error, since a much larger clone is one nucleotide away. V is TRBV20-1 and J is TRBJ2-5, with D uncertain. Germline-derived CDR1 and CDR2 are DFQATT and SNEGSKA (reference sequence). V lost 1 base to trimming and J lost 4 bases, with 1 base between them. The CDR3 runs 10 residues. CDR3 sequence reads: CSARVETQYF. In nucleotides, the CDR3 is TGCAGTGCTAGAGTAGAGACCCAGTACTTC.

This chain uses TRBV12-3 or TRBV12-4 with TRBJ2-7; TRBD1 agrees at 7 bases. The length of the CDR3 is 12 residues. Losses at the gene ends were 5 bases for V and 3 bases for J; bases not matched to a gene: 1. The CDR3 here is CASSGTVYEQYF. As DNA, the CDR3 is TGTGCCAGCAGTGGGACAGTCTACGAGCAGTACTTC.

This chain connects TRBV20-1 to TRBJ2-2; unclear D gene. The CDR3 has 13 residues. Trimming took 0 bases from V and 6 from J, leaving 8 bases between them. The germline CDR1 and CDR2 sequences are DFQATT and SNEGSKA (reference sequence). For the CDR3, the DNA is TGCAGTGCTAGAGATTTGCGGTCCGGGGAGCTGTTTTTT. This codes for CSARDLRSGELFF.

This clonotype was counted once. V gene TRBV7-9 combines with J gene TRBJ2-5; a possible D gene is TRBD2 (5 bases). The CDR3 sequence is 16 residues long. Trimming removed 1 base at V and 5 bases at J, with 17 bases between. Germline V gene data show CDR1 as SEHNR and CDR2 as FQNEAQ (reference sequence). The CDR3 here is CASSLDPGRGMETQYF. The CDR3 bases are TGTGCCAGCAGCTTAGACCCCGGTCGGGGAATGGAGACCCAGTACTTC.

This clonotype occurred a few times. The V and J genes are TRBV5-6 and TRBJ1-1, with D unclear. Germline V gene sequence: CDR1 SGHDT, CDR2 YYEEEE. The length of the CDR3 is 13 residues. Between the trimmed V and J ends, which lost 4 bases and 9 bases, there was a span of 16 bases. CDR3 in amino acids: CASSVLGQEKAFF. The CDR3 nucleotides are TGTGCCAGCAGCGTGTTGGGTCAAGAAAAAGCTTTCTTT.

In DNA, the CDR3 is TGTGCCAGCACAAATGGGGGCGCCGGAGCCCACGAGCAGTACTTC. It translates to CASTNGGAGAHEQYF. The chain joins TRBV6-2 or TRBV6-3 to TRBJ2-7; a possible D gene is TRBD1 (6 bases). The V gene lost 7 bases and the J gene lost 5 bases, with 21 bases spanning the gap. The germline gives CDR1 MNHEY, CDR2 SVGEGT. This CDR3 comprises 15 residues.

The chain employs TRBV20-1 and TRBJ2-1; no clear D. The length of the CDR3 is 15 residues. V lost 0 bases to trimming and J lost 3 bases, with 12 bases between them. Germline loops: CDR1 DFQATT, CDR2 SNEGSKA (reference sequence). CDR3 nucleotide sequence: TGCAGTGCTAGAGATCCCCTCTCAAACTACAATGAGCAGTTCTTC. This gives the protein CSARDPLSNYNEQFF.

This clonotype came up a few times. The V and J genes are TRBV27 and TRBJ1-2; TRBD1 is a possible D gene (6 bases). The V end lost 1 base, the J end lost 7 bases, and 19 bases lay between the germline ends. Per germline, CDR1 MNHEY and CDR2 SMNVEV (reference sequence). The CDR3 loop spans 16 amino acids. CDR3 in amino acids: CASSLLGGPGDSGYTF. For the CDR3, the DNA is TGTGCCAGCAGTTTATTGGGGGGCCCGGGAGATTCTGGCTACACCTTC.

The chain couples TRBV30 to TRBJ1-2; 8 positions agree with TRBD1. The CDR3 is 14 amino acids. Trimming cost V 3 bases and J 7 bases; bases outside gene matches: 10. The germline V gene encodes CDR1 GTSNPN and CDR2 SVGIG (reference sequence). CDR3 sequence: CAWRSTGVGSGYTF. The CDR3 region has the DNA TGTGCCTGGAGGTCGACAGGGGTCGGGTCTGGCTACACCTTC.

The V call is TRBV6-1, the J call TRBJ2-6; D might be TRBD2 (5 bases). The length of the CDR3 is 17 residues. Trimming left V 1 base short and J 0 bases short, with 10 bases between. CDR1 and CDR2 (germline): MNHNS, SASEGT. CDR3 sequence reads: CASSEDPGSSGANVLTF. CDR3 bases: TGTGCCAGCAGTGAAGATCCGGGATCCTCTGGGGCCAACGTCCTGACTTTC.

The gene calls are TRBV27 and TRBJ2-3, with TRBD2 matching 12 bases. The CDR3 has 20 amino acids. The germline V gene has CDR1 MNHEY and CDR2 SMNVEV (reference sequence). With 2 bases clipped from V and 5 bases from J, the junction kept 17 bases outside the gene matches. The CDR3 protein is CASSLRGSASGRAGEDTQYF. DNA for the CDR3: TGTGCCAGCAGTTTAAGAGGTTCGGCTAGCGGGAGGGCCGGGGAAGATACGCAGTATTTT.

This sequence joins TRBV3-1 and TRBJ2-2; 12 bases map to TRBD2. The J segment lost 4 bases and the V segment lost 3 bases, leaving 3 bases of the junction unmatched. Germline V gene data show CDR1 as LGHDT and CDR2 as YNNKEL (reference sequence). The CDR3 runs to 16 residues. In nucleotides, the CDR3 is TGTGCCAGCAGCCAGACTAGCGGGAGACCCACCGGGGAGCTGTTTTTT. Protein: CASSQTSGRPTGELFF. The full variable domain, its missing parts supplied by reference TRBV3-1 and TRBJ2-2, is DTAVSQTPKYLVTQMGNDKSIKCEQNLGHDTMYWYKQDSKKFLKIMFSYNNKELIINETVPNRFSPKSPDKAHLNLHINSLELGDSAVYFCASSQTSGRPTGELFFGEGSRLTVL.

This clonotype was recorded many times. DNA for the CDR3: TGTGCCAGCAGCTCAGGGACAGGGGGCACCTACAATGAGCAGTTCTTC. Encoded protein: CASSSGTGGTYNEQFF. The chain carries TRBV7-9 and TRBJ2-1; TRBD1 matches 12 bases. This CDR3 has 16 amino acids. Losses at the gene ends were 4 bases for V and 2 bases for J; bases not matched to a gene: 3. CDR1 and CDR2 from the germline V gene are SEHNR and FQNEAQ (reference sequence).

The chain joins TRBV10-3 to TRBJ2-1, with 8 nucleotides matching TRBD1. This CDR3 has 18 amino acids. The trim removed 2 bases at V and 4 bases at J, leaving 13 bases unmatched. Germline V gene data show CDR1 as ENHRY and CDR2 as SYGVKD. CDR3 residues: CAISEDRGKGLGYNEQFF. In DNA form, the CDR3 reads TGTGCCATCAGTGAGGACAGGGGAAAGGGCTTAGGGTACAATGAGCAGTTCTTC.

This clonotype was seen repeatedly, ten times or more. This chain uses TRBV5-1 with TRBJ2-7; TRBD1 agrees at 7 bases. V was clipped by 4 bases and J by 3 bases; unmatched bases: 13. This CDR3 is 16 amino acids long. Germline V gives CDR1 SGHRS, CDR2 YFSETQ. The DNA for the CDR3 is TGCGCCAGCAGCCCGTCTCTGCCGGGACAGTTCTACGAGCAGTACTTC. The encoded protein is CASSPSLPGQFYEQYF.

This clonotype has just a few counts. J is TRBJ2-5 and V is TRBV6-1, with D possibly TRBD1 on 6 matching bases. This CDR3 contains 15 residues. The V gene lost 6 bases and the J gene lost 2 bases, with 16 bases spanning the gap. Looked up from germline, CDR1 is MNHNS and CDR2 is SASEGT. The DNA of the CDR3 is TGTGCCAGCAGCCAAGAGGGGGTGGCGCAAGAGACCCAGTACTTC. The encoded protein is CASSQEGVAQETQYF.

The chain has TRBV5-8 and TRBJ2-7; no clear D gene. CDR3 length: 15 residues. V was shortened by 5 bases and J by 3 bases, with 18 bases between the two germline ends. In germline, CDR1 is SGHTS, CDR2 YDEGEE. This chain's CDR3 is CASRLRSQSHYEQYF. CDR3 DNA sequence: TGTGCCAGCAGGCTAAGGAGTCAATCCCACTACGAGCAGTACTTC. Full variable domain (missing parts from reference TRBV5-8 and TRBJ2-7): EAGVTQSPTHLIKTRGQQATLRCSPISGHTSVYWYQQALGLGLQFLLWYDEGEERNRGNFPPRFSGRQFPNYSSELNVNALELEDSALYLCASRLRSQSHYEQYFGPGTRLTVT.

This clonotype appeared many times. J is TRBJ2-7 and V is TRBV12-3 or TRBV12-4; the D gene is possibly TRBD1 (5 bases). Trimming left V 5 bases short and J 2 bases short, with 10 bases between. The CDR3 covers 13 residues. CDR3 nucleotides: TGTGCCAGCAGTAAGGACACTACCTACGAGCAGTACTTC. Its protein is CASSKDTTYEQYF.

Only a few counts were recorded for this clonotype. This chain uses TRBV29-1 with TRBJ2-3, with 10 bases fitting TRBD1. Germline lookup yields CDR1 SQVTM and CDR2 ANQGSEA. V shed 8 bases and J 4 bases; nucleotides not matched to a gene: 9. CDR3 length equals 14 residues. CDR3 in amino acids: CSTQPGTGADTQYF. DNA of the CDR3: TGCAGCACCCAGCCCGGGACAGGGGCAGATACGCAGTATTTT.

This clonotype was seen a few times. J is TRBJ1-2 and V is TRBV6-5; D gene uncertain. CDR3 length equals 13 residues. Trimming removed 1 base from V and 6 bases from J, with 9 bases in between. Germline V CDR1 and CDR2: MNHEY, SVGAGI. The CDR3, as DNA: TGTGCCAGCAGTTACTATGGTCTAGATGGCTACACCTTC. This codes for CASSYYGLDGYTF.

This clonotype was recorded many times. The CDR3 nucleotides read TGTGCCAGCAGTTTCTCGGGTAGCTACGAGCAGTACTTC. Protein sequence: CASSFSGSYEQYF. The chain links TRBV28 to TRBJ2-7, with D unresolved. V dropped 3 bases and J dropped 3 bases, with 9 bases sitting between them. CDR1 MDHEN and CDR2 SYDVKM come from the germline V gene. The CDR3 loop spans 13 amino acids.

This clonotype was recorded many times. J is TRBJ2-7 and V is TRBV5-6, with D perhaps matching TRBD1 (5 bases). V was shortened by 4 bases and J by 3 bases, with 14 bases between the two germline ends. The CDR3 loop spans 14 amino acids. The germline gives CDR1 SGHDT, CDR2 YYEEEE. The DNA for the CDR3 is TGTGCCAGCAGCATCCCGGGTAGGGGCTACGAGCAGTACTTC. This translates into CASSIPGRGYEQYF.